This is a list of T cell receptor beta chains from one sample in a study of post-analysis software for immune sequencing data. TCRdb used MiXCR to reprocess the PCR reads, holding one entry per CDR3 protein. Of around 440,000 distinct CDR3 sequences listed, under 55% are singletons. Sequenced material: blood. The source is a girl aged 10 to 17 with multiple sclerosis. CDR3s include the opening cysteine and the closing phenylalanine or tryptophan. A D gene is named only where the DNA matches it firmly. For some rows the clone size is stated as once, few or many, or as a class when expanded; others skip it.

V gene	clone size	D gene	J gene	CDR3 protein	CDR3 DNA
TRBV12-3/TRBV12-4	NA	NA	TRBJ2-3	CASSPLRRQHTDTQYF	TGTGCCAGCTCGCCCCTACGACGGCAACACACAGATACGCAGTATTTT
TRBV6-6	few	TRBD1	TRBJ1-2	CASSTLGQGAAGYGYTF	TGTGCCAGCAGTACCCTAGGACAGGGGGCAGCAGGCTATGGCTACACCTTC
TRBV4-3	NA	NA	TRBJ2-7	CASSQDVSNEQYF	TGCGCCAGCAGCCAAGATGTTTCTAACGAGCAGTACTTC
TRBV7-2	NA	TRBD1	TRBJ2-5	CASSPGQGFGTQYF	TGTGCCAGCAGCCCGGGACAGGGGTTTGGGACCCAGTACTTC
TRBV13	few	NA	TRBJ2-3	CASSLREGAADTQYF	TGTGCCAGCAGCTTAAGGGAAGGGGCAGCAGATACGCAGTATTTT
TRBV24-1	once	NA	TRBJ2-5	CATSDLSRTQYF	TGTGCCACCAGTGATTTATCGCGGACCCAGTACTTC
TRBV5-6	NA	TRBD1	TRBJ2-7	CANSPGQGTRTYF	TGTGCCAACAGCCCCGGACAGGGGACCCGTACGTACTTC
TRBV7-9	NA	NA	TRBJ2-2	CASSLDGHWGGELFF	TGTGCCAGCAGCTTGGACGGACATTGGGGCGGGGAGCTGTTTTTT
TRBV5-5	few	NA	TRBJ2-6	CASREQFDSGANVLTF	TGTGCCAGCAGGGAACAGTTCGACTCTGGGGCCAACGTCCTGACTTTC
TRBV6-1	NA	NA	TRBJ2-5	CASSENSRKTQYF	TGTGCCAGCAGTGAGAATAGCCGAAAGACCCAGTACTTC
TRBV20-1	NA	NA	TRBJ2-1	CSPSQGTEYNEQFF	TGCAGTCCTTCCCAGGGGACGGAGTACAATGAGCAGTTCTTC
TRBV4-1	NA	TRBD2	TRBJ2-1	CAGSPARASGRAEGDEQFF	TGCGCCGGCAGCCCTGCTAGGGCTAGCGGGAGGGCAGAGGGCGATGAGCAGTTCTTC
TRBV4-2	NA	NA	TRBJ2-7	CASSQNQGSSYEQYF	TGTGCCAGCAGCCAAAATCAGGGAAGCTCCTACGAGCAGTACTTC
TRBV29-1	NA	TRBD2	TRBJ2-3	CSVVGLAGWSQGSQYF	TGCAGCGTTGTAGGTCTAGCGGGATGGTCACAGGGTTCGCAGTATTTT
TRBV7-2	NA	NA	TRBJ2-7	CASSSLAEQTYNEQYF	TGTGCCAGCAGCTCTTTAGCGGAACAGACCTACAATGAGCAGTACTTC
TRBV7-8	NA	TRBD1	TRBJ1-2	CASSQGQTLYGYTF	TGTGCCAGCAGCCAGGGACAGACCCTCTATGGCTACACCTTC
TRBV20-1	once	TRBD1	TRBJ1-2	CSARAPGQGYYGYTF	TGCAGTGCTAGAGCTCCGGGACAGGGATACTATGGCTACACCTTC
TRBV3-1	few	NA	TRBJ2-6	CASSQRPGVTAGANVLTF	TGTGCCAGCAGCCAACGTCCAGGGGTGACTGCTGGGGCCAACGTCCTGACTTTC
TRBV24-1	NA	NA	TRBJ2-1	CATSDRDFYNEQFF	TGTGCCACCAGTGACCGGGACTTCTACAATGAGCAGTTCTTC
TRBV20-1	NA	TRBD2	TRBJ2-1	CSARYSGTSGTIFSVRQFF	TGCAGTGCTAGATACTCCGGGACTAGCGGGACTATCTTCTCAGTTCGGCAGTTCTTC
TRBV5-1	NA	TRBD1	TRBJ2-5	CASSTGTGEETQYF	TGCGCCAGCAGCACCGGGACAGGGGAAGAGACCCAGTACTTC
TRBV7-8	many	NA	TRBJ2-5	CASRSTRDPQETQYF	TGTGCCAGCAGGTCTACGAGGGACCCTCAAGAGACCCAGTACTTC
TRBV2	NA	TRBD2	TRBJ2-4	CASRAGLAGGEEQYF	TGTGCCAGCAGAGCGGGACTAGCGGGAGGAGAAGAGCAGTACTTC
TRBV20-1	few	NA	TRBJ2-1	CSARLARGELYNEQFF	TGCAGTGCTAGACTAGCTAGGGGGGAATTGTACAATGAGCAGTTCTTC
TRBV24-1	NA	TRBD1	TRBJ1-1	CATRGTGGEGSKAFF	TGTGCCACCAGAGGGACAGGGGGAGAAGGGTCTAAGGCTTTCTTT
TRBV27	NA	TRBD1	TRBJ1-6	CASSPLGDRDLSPLHF	TGTGCCAGCAGTCCCCTCGGGGACAGGGATCTTTCACCCCTCCACTTT
TRBV6-5	few	TRBD1	TRBJ2-7	CASREIDRAPYEQYF	TGTGCCAGCAGGGAGATCGACAGGGCCCCTTACGAGCAGTACTTC
TRBV12-3/TRBV12-4	few	TRBD2	TRBJ2-7	CASSLGLAAPYEQYF	TGTGCCAGCAGCTTGGGACTAGCGGCTCCTTACGAGCAGTACTTC
TRBV4-1	NA	NA	TRBJ1-2	CASSSGGRGFYGYTF	TGCGCCAGCAGCTCGGGGGGCCGGGGCTTCTACGGCTACACCTTC
TRBV7-9	NA	NA	TRBJ1-2	CASRSGGADGYTF	TGTGCCAGCAGGTCTGGGGGGGCAGATGGCTACACCTTC
TRBV3-1	NA	TRBD1	TRBJ2-7	CASSGIGTATYEQYF	TGTGCCAGCAGCGGCATCGGGACAGCGACTTACGAGCAGTACTTC
TRBV7-9	NA	TRBD2	TRBJ2-7	CASSLNLAGVFYEQYF	TGTGCCAGCAGCTTAAATCTAGCGGGAGTATTTTACGAGCAGTACTTC
TRBV7-9	NA	TRBD2	TRBJ2-1	CASSLPGLAGGHNEQFF	TGTGCCAGCTCCCTTCCGGGGCTAGCGGGAGGACACAATGAGCAGTTCTTC
TRBV20-1	NA	TRBD2	TRBJ2-1	CSAGGLAGPYNEQFF	TGCAGTGCTGGGGGTCTAGCGGGACCATACAATGAGCAGTTCTTC
TRBV20-1	few	TRBD2	TRBJ2-7	CSAAGTSGPYEQYF	TGCAGTGCTGCCGGGACTAGCGGTCCCTACGAGCAGTACTTC
TRBV20-1	once	NA	TRBJ2-7	CSARNRVGVDYEQYF	TGCAGTGCTAGGAATCGGGTGGGAGTGGACTACGAGCAGTACTTC
TRBV7-3	few	TRBD2	TRBJ2-1	CASSLTAGASYNEQFF	TGTGCCAGCAGCTTAACGGCGGGAGCTTCCTACAATGAGCAGTTCTTC
TRBV5-1	NA	NA	TRBJ2-3	CASSFAVWGTDTQYF	TGCGCCAGCAGCTTCGCGGTTTGGGGCACAGATACGCAGTATTTT
TRBV7-6	NA	NA	TRBJ2-7	CASSLPDRTYEQYF	TGTGCCAGCAGCTTACCCGACCGGACCTACGAGCAGTACTTC
TRBV30	NA	TRBD2	TRBJ2-4	CAWSRRLAGEGTKNIQYF	TGTGCCTGGAGTAGGAGACTAGCGGGAGAGGGGACCAAAAACATTCAGTACTTC